The entry below describes one TCR beta chain. Its antigen remains unidentified. These data originate in a study of early T cells in non-severe SARS-CoV-2 infection. Study in general: Sequencing of unsorted whole blood was done on bulk RNA, leaving chains unpaired.

The study, taken as a whole, reports: VDJdb matching favored anti-spike CD8 responses, missing private and CD4 specificities.

Researchers attached unique molecular identifiers to individual cDNA molecules. In TCRdb, the 5' RACE reads were re-called with MiXCR into one record per CDR3 protein. The table lists 70,000 to 85,000 distinct CDR3 sequences, 9.5% to 15% of them singletons. The junction had 4 bases not matched to a gene; V was cut back by 0 bases and J by 6 bases. The germline V gene encodes CDR1 SGHKS and CDR2 YYEKEE (reference sequence). The length of the CDR3 is 15 residues. The specimen sequenced was whole blood. The receptor's source is an adult who was a healthcare worker with PCR-confirmed SARS-CoV-2 infection or an uninfected control (not recorded which). The rearrangement uses TRBV5-5 and TRBJ2-1; 9 bases agree with TRBD2. DNA for the CDR3: TGTGCCAGCAGCTTGGAGGGCGGGAGGGCCAATGAGCAGTTCTTC. Its translation is CASSLEGGRANEQFF. Complete variable domain (other parts from reference TRBV5-5 and TRBJ2-1): DAGVTQSPTHLIKTRGQQVTLRCSPISGHKSVSWYQQVLGQGPQFIFQYYEKEERGRGNFPDRFSARQFPNYSSELNVNALLLGDSALYLCASSLEGGRANEQFFGPGTRLTVL.